One sample yielded the 20 T cell receptor beta chains listed below, sequenced in a study of radiotherapy plus CTLA-4 blockade in lung cancer. Sequencing used immunoSEQ multiplex PCR; TCRdb keeps in-frame clones, though not all of them. Of about 62,000 clones listed, approximately 76% were seen once; the top ten hold 2.9%. This specimen was peripheral blood, taken from a patient treated with radiotherapy plus ipilimumab. These receptors were taken from a human donor with non-small cell lung cancer who had a complete response to radiotherapy plus ipilimumab.

In DNA form, the CDR3 reads TGTGCCAGCAGCCCATTAACAACATCTGTTCCGTTCTTC. Its translation is CASSPLTTSVPFF. This chain joins TRBV7-9 and TRBJ2-1; no definite D call. The CDR3 runs 13 residues. Trimming removed 5 bases at V and 15 bases at J, with 20 bases between. In germline, CDR1 is SEHNR, CDR2 FQNEAQ (reference sequence). The full variable domain, with the rest looked up from reference TRBV7-9 and TRBJ2-1, is DTGVSQNPRHKITKRGQNVTFRCDPISEHNRLYWYRQTLGQGPEFLTYFQNEAQLEKSRLLSDRFSAERPKGSFSTLEIQRTEQGDSAMYLCASSPLTTSVPFFGPGTRLTVL.

The sample holds a few counts of this clone. V is TRBV5-1 and J is TRBJ2-3, with TRBD2 matching 7 bases. The CDR3 totals 15 residues. V trimming: 6 bases; J trimming: 5 bases; junction bases outside the gene matches: 12. Germline loops: CDR1 SGHRS, CDR2 YFSETQ. The CDR3 loop is CASTPRGSFLDTQYF. The CDR3 DNA is TGCGCCAGCACACCCCGCGGGAGTTTTCTAGATACGCAGTATTTT.

The chain is built from TRBV4-1 and TRBJ2-1; TRBD2 agrees at 10 bases. Germline V gene lookup returns CDR1 MGHRA and CDR2 YSYEKL. V was pared by 4 bases and J by 4 bases, with 10 bases of the junction left unmatched. The CDR3 sequence is 17 residues long. The CDR3 spells CASSPRNLAGEYNEQFF. The CDR3 nucleotides read TGCGCCAGCAGCCCTCGGAACCTAGCGGGGGAATACAATGAGCAGTTCTTC.

V usage is TRBV9 and J usage is TRBJ2-2, with D possibly being TRBD1 (5 bases). The CDR3 spans 15 residues. Germline CDR1 reads SGDLS; CDR2 reads YYNGEE. The V end was cut by 0 bases, the J end by 7 bases, with 13 bases between. The CDR3 protein is CASSVVGRVGGELFF. In DNA, the CDR3 is TGTGCCAGCAGCGTAGTCGGCAGGGTTGGCGGGGAGCTGTTTTTT.

This chain connects TRBV5-4 to TRBJ2-7; the D is unclear. The CDR3 extends over 15 amino acids. V was cut by 0 bases and J by 4 bases, with 14 bases left in between. Germline V lookup: CDR1 SGHNT, CDR2 YYREEE (reference sequence). This CDR3 is CASSLGPGSAYEQYF. The DNA of the CDR3 is TGTGCCAGCAGCTTGGGGCCTGGCAGCGCGTACGAGCAGTACTTC.

The sample holds a few counts of this clone. V and J are TRBV7-9 and TRBJ1-3, with a tentative D call TRBD1 (5 bases). The CDR3 sequence is 15 residues long. Germline CDR1 reads SEHNR; CDR2 reads FQNEAQ (reference sequence). Deletions cut 5 bases from V and 2 bases from J, with 13 bases between. CDR3 amino acids: CASSIGDLPGNTIYF. The CDR3 DNA sequence: TGTGCCAGCAGCATAGGGGACTTACCTGGAAACACCATATATTTT.

CDR3 protein: CASSKTGVDGSYNSPLHF. CDR3 nucleotides: TGTGCCAGTAGTAAGACAGGGGTAGACGGCTCCTATAATTCACCCCTCCACTTT. The chain employs TRBV19 and TRBJ1-6; TRBD1 aligns across 8 bases. The J segment lost 0 bases and the V segment lost 4 bases, leaving 8 bases of the junction unmatched. Germline CDR1 LNHDA, CDR2 SQIVND (reference sequence). This CDR3 has 18 amino acids.

This clone came up a few times. J is TRBJ2-1 and V is TRBV7-3; D gene ambiguous. CDR3 length: 13 amino acids. Germline loops: CDR1 SGHTA, CDR2 FQGTGA. V dropped 5 bases and J dropped 9 bases, with 14 bases sitting between them. CDR3 loop: CASSTTLASEQFF. In DNA form, the CDR3 reads TGTGCCAGCAGCACGACCTTAGCATCTGAGCAGTTCTTC.

The rearrangement uses TRBV25-1 and TRBJ2-5; D gene ambiguous. The last part of the DNA fits TRBJ2-7 better; the J call may be wrong. Germline V lookup: CDR1 MGHDK, CDR2 SYGVNS. The CDR3 is made up of 14 amino acids. CDR3 protein: CASSEYKSSYEQYF. The CDR3 coding sequence is TGTGCCAGCAGTGAATACAAGAGCTCCTACGAGCAGTACTTC.

The chain couples TRBV2 to TRBJ1-1; 7 bases agree with TRBD1. J gave up 10 bases and V 6 bases, and 11 bases lay outside the gene matches. The CDR3 is made up of 13 amino acids. CDR1 is SNHLY, CDR2 FYNNEI, per germline. In DNA form, the CDR3 reads TGTGCCAGCAGAGAATTAAGGGGGCCTGGAGCTTTCTTT. It translates to CASRELRGPGAFF.

The chain carries TRBV5-1 and TRBJ2-7; 7 bases map to TRBD2. Germline loops: CDR1 SGHRS, CDR2 YFSETQ. This CDR3 has 15 amino acids. The trim removed 1 base at V and 1 base at J, leaving 5 bases unmatched. CDR3 sequence reads: CASSLQGLGSYEQYF. The CDR3 coding sequence is TGCGCCAGCAGCTTGCAAGGACTAGGATCCTACGAGCAGTACTTC.

This rearrangement joins TRBV27 to TRBJ2-7, with a weak D call TRBD2 (6 bases). V was shortened by 3 bases and J by 7 bases, with 10 bases between the two germline ends. Per the germline V gene, CDR1 is MNHEY and CDR2 is SMNVEV (reference sequence). CDR3 length: 12 amino acids. CDR3 coding DNA: TGTGCCAGCAGTTTGAACGCGGGAGAGCAGTACTTC. Translation: CASSLNAGEQYF.

This clone was seen only a few times. This chain links TRBV9 with TRBJ2-3, with 8 bases fitting TRBD2. Trimming took 0 bases from V and 5 from J; bases not matched to a gene: 5. CDR1 SGDLS and CDR2 YYNGEE come from the germline V gene. The CDR3 runs 15 residues. CDR3 sequence: CASSVVSGNIDTQYF. CDR3 DNA sequence: TGTGCCAGCAGCGTAGTTAGCGGGAATATAGATACGCAGTATTTT.

The chain recombines TRBV7-2 with TRBJ1-1, with D possibly TRBD1 on 5 matching bases. Trimming removed 5 bases at V and 1 base at J, with 11 bases between. Per the germline V gene, CDR1 is SGHTA and CDR2 is FQGNSA. This CDR3 has 14 amino acids. In DNA form, the CDR3 reads TGTGCCAGCAGCCCAGACAGACAGAACACTGAAGCTTTCTTT. Translation gives CASSPDRQNTEAFF.

The gene calls are TRBV18 and TRBJ2-2; D is unclear. The CDR3 spans 13 residues. CDR1 is KGHSH, CDR2 LQKENI, per germline. V was trimmed by 1 base and J by 6 bases, leaving 6 bases between them. The CDR3 DNA is TGTGCCAGCTCACCACGGGCGCCCGGGGAGCTGTTTTTT. Residues: CASSPRAPGELFF.

The rearrangement joins TRBV6-1 to TRBJ2-2, with 12 nucleotides matching TRBD1. Germline V gives CDR1 MNHNS, CDR2 SASEGT. The junction had 1 base not matched to a gene; V was cut back by 2 bases and J by 3 bases. The CDR3 has 16 residues. CDR3 sequence: CASSERDRGHTGELFF. The DNA for the CDR3 is TGTGCCAGCAGTGAAAGGGACAGGGGGCACACCGGGGAGCTGTTTTTT.

This chain links TRBV5-4 with TRBJ1-2; 9 bases line up with TRBD1. The CDR3 runs 14 residues. Germline CDR1 reads SGHNT; CDR2 reads YYREEE (reference sequence). V trimming: 4 bases; J trimming: 4 bases; junction bases outside the gene matches: 5. The CDR3 loop reads CASSHTTGGYGYTF. CDR3 nucleotide sequence: TGTGCCAGCAGCCATACGACAGGGGGCTATGGCTACACCTTC.

This chain uses TRBV18 with TRBJ2-7, with 8 nucleotides matching TRBD2. The trim removed 2 bases at V and 6 bases at J, leaving 9 bases unmatched. Germline CDR1 KGHSH, CDR2 LQKENI. CDR3 size: 15 residues. CDR3 sequence reads: CASSPVFLAGTEQYF. The CDR3 DNA is TGTGCCAGCTCACCAGTCTTTTTAGCGGGGACCGAGCAGTACTTC.

This clone appeared once. The chain employs TRBV7-9 and TRBJ1-4; D gene uncertain. There are 16 residues in the CDR3. The V end was cut by 2 bases, the J end by 4 bases, with 14 bases between. Per germline, CDR1 SEHNR and CDR2 FQNEAQ (reference sequence). Here the CDR3 DNA reads TGTGCCAGCAGCTTACCCCCGGCGGAGTATAATGAAAAACTGTTTTTT. It codes for CASSLPPAEYNEKLFF. Variable domain in full (rest from reference TRBV7-9 and TRBJ1-4): DTGVSQNPRHKITKRGQNVTFRCDPISEHNRLYWYRQTLGQGPEFLTYFQNEAQLEKSRLLSDRFSAERPKGSFSTLEIQRTEQGDSAMYLCASSLPPAEYNEKLFFGSGTQLSVL.

The genes are TRBV6-1 and TRBJ1-5; 8 positions match TRBD1. J lost 2 bases, V lost 1 base, and 19 bases had no gene match. Germline CDR1 MNHNS, CDR2 SASEGT. The CDR3 covers 21 residues. The CDR3: CASSEVTGTGIVGSGNQPQHF. The CDR3 nucleotides read TGTGCCAGCAGTGAAGTAACCGGGACAGGCATCGTCGGGAGCGGCAATCAGCCCCAGCATTTT.